This paragraph reports one T cell receptor beta chain. The antigen remains unidentified. These data come from a study of T cell responses to AZD1222 COVID-19 vaccine. Trimming left V 2 bases short and J 3 bases short, with 13 bases between. The CDR3 is made up of 16 amino acids. Germline V gene sequence: CDR1 MDHEN, CDR2 SYDVKM. Profiled with immunoSEQ multiplex PCR; TCRdb holds only in-frame clones, not every one. The sample comprises approximately 190,000 clones, around 87% of which are singletons, and 2.7% rests with the top ten. Overall study findings and caveats: The CD4 TCRs associated with vaccination extended across spike and predominated at 160-218 and 743-854. Two doses of AZD1222 preceded a rise in Spike-specific TCR breadth and depth. Donors were chiefly white British, with a greater number of females, and clonal diversity was perhaps underestimated.

The sequence was obtained from an adult in good health. Sequences were derived from peripheral blood, sampled on day 0 of MenACWY control vaccination. The chain employs TRBV28 and TRBJ1-4; TRBD1 might be the D (5 bases). The CDR3 DNA follows: TGTGCCAGCAGTTTAAGGGTGGGGGTGGCTAATGAAAAACTGTTTTTT. Protein sequence: CASSLRVGVANEKLFF.